The T cell receptor (beta chain) described here comes from a study of blood T cell repertoires in COVID-19. In germline, CDR1 is SNHLY, CDR2 FYNNEI. The CDR3 is 18 residues long. V shed 4 bases and J shed 0 bases, with 21 bases lying between them. Data came from immunoSEQ multiplex PCR; TCRdb stores just in-frame clones and leaves some out. The data contain approximately 70,000 clones, 90% of them singletons. Sample: peripheral blood. This chain links TRBV2 with TRBJ1-2; perhaps TRBD1 as D (6 bases). This receptor was taken from a human donor in a cohort sampled during active COVID-19. The CDR3 region has the DNA TGTGCCAGCAGTGGGGGGGGCCGCCTAAAAGGGGCTAACTATGGCTACACCTTC. This codes for CASSGGGRLKGANYGYTF.